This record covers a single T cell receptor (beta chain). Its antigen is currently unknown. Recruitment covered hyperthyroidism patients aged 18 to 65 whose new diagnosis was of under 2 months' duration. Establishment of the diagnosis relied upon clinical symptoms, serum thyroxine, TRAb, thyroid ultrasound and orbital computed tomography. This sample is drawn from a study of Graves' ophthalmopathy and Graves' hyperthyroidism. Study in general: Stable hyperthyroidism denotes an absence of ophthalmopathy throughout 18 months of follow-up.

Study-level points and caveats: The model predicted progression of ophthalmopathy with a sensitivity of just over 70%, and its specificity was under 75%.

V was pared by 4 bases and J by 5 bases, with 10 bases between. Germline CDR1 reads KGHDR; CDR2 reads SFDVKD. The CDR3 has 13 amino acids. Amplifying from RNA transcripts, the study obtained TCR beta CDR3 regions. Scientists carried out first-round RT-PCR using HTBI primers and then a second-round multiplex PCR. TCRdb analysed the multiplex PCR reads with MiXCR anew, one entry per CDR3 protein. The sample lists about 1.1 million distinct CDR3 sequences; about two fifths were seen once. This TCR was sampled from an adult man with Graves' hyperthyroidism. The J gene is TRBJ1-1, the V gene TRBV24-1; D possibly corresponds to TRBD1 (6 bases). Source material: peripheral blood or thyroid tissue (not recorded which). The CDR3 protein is CATSEGGNTEAFF. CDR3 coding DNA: TGTGCCACCAGTGAAGGGGGAAATACTGAAGCTTTCTTT.